This entry describes one T cell receptor beta chain. The CDR3 is 15 residues long. The trim removed 6 bases at V and 5 bases at J, leaving 8 bases unmatched. Germline CDR1 MDHEN, CDR2 SYDVKM. Reverse transcription of roughly 0.5 to 1 ug RNA used random hexamers. MiXCR was run by TCRdb on the immunoSEQ multiplex PCR reads, yielding one entry per CDR3 protein. Among under 200,000 distinct CDR3 sequences, approximately 95% were seen once, and the ten largest hold 0.15% to 0.2%. The data are from a study of CD8 T cells in Susac syndrome. This receptor was identified in a human donor with multiple sclerosis. Specimen: CD8+ T cells from PBMCs. The chain has TRBV28 and TRBJ2-1, with 9 positions matching TRBD1. The CDR3 nucleotides read TGTGCCAGCAGGGCTACAGGGGGCCGCCACAATGAGCAGTTCTTC. Residues: CASRATGGRHNEQFF.